The 27 T cell receptor beta chains in this list originate from one sample, sequenced in a study of human T cells and chemical hapten exposure. TCRdb redid the calling of the RACE reads with MiXCR, one entry per CDR3 protein. The table includes some 99,000 distinct CDR3 sequences, more than 7% detected once. Indicated time point: patch test 2, 6 weeks after DPC sensitization. Specified treatment: therapeutic diphenylcyclopropenone sensitization with weekly scalp DPC. Sequenced material: whole blood, taken in connection with sensitization to the hapten diphenylcyclopropenone (DPC). All receptors come from a woman between 35 and 50 years old with alopecia areata. Some clones in this sample may be carry-over from other donors' samples.

In this sample, this clonotype turned up many times. The chain combines TRBV6-6 with TRBJ1-1; TRBD1 matches 7 bases. The germline V gene encodes CDR1 MNHNY and CDR2 SVGAGI (reference sequence). V was clipped by 5 bases and J by 7 bases; unmatched bases: 1. This CDR3 has 11 residues. The CDR3 sequence is CASSRQGEAFF. As DNA, the CDR3 is TGTGCCAGCAGTCGACAGGGTGAAGCTTTCTTT.

This clonotype was picked up a small number of times. V usage is TRBV5-6 and J usage is TRBJ1-2, with TRBD1 matching over 8 bases. With 3 bases clipped from V and 4 bases from J, the junction kept 5 bases outside the gene matches. Germline V lookup: CDR1 SGHDT, CDR2 YYEEEE. The CDR3 extends over 14 amino acids. The CDR3 spells CASSWDRTTYGYTF. The DNA for the CDR3 is TGTGCCAGCAGCTGGGACAGGACCACCTATGGCTACACCTTC.

The CDR3 sequence is CASSPLQGRGELFF. CDR3 DNA sequence: TGTGCCAGCAGCCCCCTGCAGGGCCGCGGGGAGCTGTTTTTT. V is TRBV2 and J is TRBJ2-2; weak D call: TRBD1 (5 bases). There are 14 residues in the CDR3. Germline loops: CDR1 SNHLY, CDR2 FYNNEI. The V and J ends lost 6 bases and 7 bases respectively, with 15 bases between them.

This clonotype was counted at least ten times. V gene TRBV12-3 or TRBV12-4 combines with J gene TRBJ1-1, with D possibly TRBD1 on 6 matching bases. The CDR3 spans 13 residues. V lost 7 bases to trimming and J lost 0 bases, with 9 bases between them. The CDR3: CASIGQLNTEAFF. The CDR3 DNA reads as TGTGCCAGCATCGGACAGTTGAACACTGAAGCTTTCTTT.

At least ten counts were recorded for this clonotype. This chain joins TRBV5-1 and TRBJ1-1; TRBD1 is a possible D gene (5 bases). CDR3 length: 14 amino acids. Per germline, CDR1 SGHRS and CDR2 YFSETQ. V was pared by 6 bases and J by 5 bases, with 17 bases between. The CDR3 region has the DNA TGCGCCAGCATACTCTCCCTCGGGGGTACTGAAGCTTTCTTT. This gives the protein CASILSLGGTEAFF.

This clonotype was detected a few times. The chain combines TRBV20-1 with TRBJ2-3, with a weak D call TRBD2 (7 bases). The V gene's germline CDR1 is DFQATT and CDR2 SNEGSKA (reference sequence). The CDR3 is 14 residues long. V was clipped by 5 bases and J by 3 bases, with 15 bases between them. CDR3 nucleotides: TGCAGTGCTCCCGGAGGGGGGGCTACAGATACGCAGTATTTT. Protein: CSAPGGGATDTQYF.

This clonotype was detected many times. This chain links TRBV6-5 with TRBJ2-3, with 7 bases identical to TRBD1. Trimming removed 7 bases from V and 2 bases from J; junction bases left unmatched: 6. The CDR3 sequence is 14 residues long. CDR1 and CDR2 (germline): MNHEY, SVGAGI. CDR3 amino acids: CASTRDRNTDTQYF. In DNA, the CDR3 is TGTGCCAGCACCCGGGACAGAAACACAGATACGCAGTATTTT.

This clonotype has ten or more counts. This chain uses TRBV11-2 with TRBJ2-4; D gene ambiguous. CDR3 length: 16 residues. The germline gives CDR1 SGHAT, CDR2 FQNNGV. V dropped 2 bases and J dropped 0 bases, with 11 bases sitting between them. The CDR3 DNA follows: TGTGCCAGCAGCTTAAGTGAACCGCTAGCCAAAAACATTCAGTACTTC. Amino acid sequence: CASSLSEPLAKNIQYF.

The J gene is TRBJ1-1, the V gene TRBV6-5; the D is unclear. The CDR3 covers 13 residues. CDR1 and CDR2 (germline): MNHEY, SVGAGI. V was shortened by 5 bases and J by 1 base, with 8 bases between the two germline ends. CDR3 residues: CASSTPGNTEAFF. The CDR3 DNA reads TGTGCCAGCAGTACACCAGGGAACACTGAAGCTTTCTTT.

This clonotype was seen more than once but under ten times. The rearrangement links TRBV28 to TRBJ2-7; 10 bases agree with TRBD1. The CDR3 is made up of 15 amino acids. The V gene's germline CDR1 is MDHEN and CDR2 SYDVKM. J lost 4 bases, V lost 6 bases, and 9 bases had no gene match. CDR3: CASSVIKGQGYEQYF. CDR3 sequence (DNA): TGTGCCAGCAGCGTCATTAAGGGACAGGGGTACGAGCAGTACTTC.

This clonotype has more than one count but fewer than ten. The chain recombines TRBV19 with TRBJ2-5; the match to TRBD2 covers 9 bases. The junction had 11 bases not matched to a gene; V was cut back by 4 bases and J by 2 bases. The CDR3 is 17 residues long. Per germline, CDR1 LNHDA and CDR2 SQIVND (reference sequence). This chain's CDR3 is CASSTPAGRGGQETQYF. The DNA of the CDR3 is TGTGCCAGTAGTACCCCGGCGGGGCGGGGGGGACAAGAGACCCAGTACTTC. Full variable domain (remainder filled in from reference TRBV19 and TRBJ2-5): DGGITQSPKYLFRKEGQNVTLSCEQNLNHDAMYWYRQDPGQGLRLIYYSQIVNDFQKGDIAEGYSVSREKKESFPLTVTSAQKNPTAFYLCASSTPAGRGGQETQYFGPGTRLLVL.

This clonotype was recorded many times. The chain uses TRBV30 and TRBJ2-1, with D hard to call. The CDR3 runs 12 residues. V was clipped by 1 base and J by 3 bases, with 4 bases between them. Germline values: CDR1 GTSNPN, CDR2 SVGIG (reference sequence). CDR3 residues: CAWSGIYNEQFF. CDR3 coding DNA: TGTGCCTGGAGTGGGATCTACAATGAGCAGTTCTTC.

This clonotype was picked up a small number of times. The chain joins TRBV25-1 to TRBJ2-1; a possible D gene is TRBD2 (5 bases). Trimming took off 8 bases at V and 0 bases at J, with 14 bases between the two ends. CDR1 is MGHDK and CDR2 is SYGVNS in the germline V gene. CDR3 length: 15 amino acids. The CDR3 region is CASPDRGSSYNEQFF. The CDR3 DNA reads as TGTGCCAGCCCCGATAGAGGGAGCTCCTACAATGAGCAGTTCTTC.

This clonotype was seen ten or more times. V usage is TRBV9 and J usage is TRBJ2-4, with D perhaps TRBD2 (6 bases). Germline CDR1 SGDLS, CDR2 YYNGEE. Between the trimmed V and J ends, which lost 1 base and 5 bases, there was a span of 22 bases. The CDR3 spans 18 residues. The CDR3 DNA follows: TGTGCCAGCAGCGTAAATCCCTTGGCGGGGTGGGGAGAAAACATTCAGTACTTC. It codes for CASSVNPLAGWGENIQYF.

This clonotype was found many times. V usage is TRBV28 and J usage is TRBJ2-7; D may be TRBD1 or TRBD2 (6 bases each). Germline values: CDR1 MDHEN, CDR2 SYDVKM. This CDR3 is 17 amino acids long. V lost 2 bases, J lost 1 base, and 18 bases lay in between. The CDR3 sequence is CASSLLGGAWRSYEQYF. For the CDR3, the DNA is TGTGCCAGCAGTTTACTCGGGGGCGCGTGGAGGTCCTACGAGCAGTACTTC.

This clonotype was picked up many times. The J gene is TRBJ2-1, the V gene TRBV27; 9 positions agree with TRBD1. CDR1 is MNHEY, CDR2 SMNVEV, per germline (reference sequence). Trimming at V came to 3 bases and at J to 13 bases, leaving 10 bases not matched to a gene. The CDR3 contains 14 residues. The CDR3 here is CASSLEGAGQGQFF. CDR3 DNA: TGTGCCAGCAGTTTGGAGGGGGCGGGACAGGGACAGTTCTTC.

This clonotype has just a few counts. This chain connects TRBV28 to TRBJ2-7; D gene unclear. Trimming pared 6 bases from V and 5 bases from J, leaving 8 bases between. The CDR3 runs to 11 residues. The V gene's germline CDR1 is MDHEN and CDR2 SYDVKM. CDR3 in DNA: TGTGCCAGCAGGGACCCCGACGAGCAGTACTTC. Residues: CASRDPDEQYF.

This chain joins TRBV20-1 and TRBJ2-7; the D call may be TRBD1 or TRBD2 (6 bases each). Trimming removed 1 base from V and 4 bases from J, with 17 bases in between. Looked up from germline, CDR1 is DFQATT and CDR2 is SNEGSKA (reference sequence). The CDR3 contains 15 residues. Written as DNA, the CDR3 is TGCAGTGCTAGAGTACCCAGGGGACTCCAATACGAGCAGTACTTC. As protein: CSARVPRGLQYEQYF.

This clonotype was counted between two and nine times. CDR3 protein: CASSYSNRGYGYTF. In DNA, the CDR3 is TGTGCCAGCAGTTACTCGAACAGGGGCTATGGCTACACCTTC. The chain joins TRBV6-5 to TRBJ1-2; 7 bases map to TRBD1. Germline CDR1 and CDR2: MNHEY and SVGAGI. V gave up 0 bases and J gave up 4 bases; unmatched junction bases: 2. The CDR3 runs 14 residues.

A few counts support this clonotype. V gene TRBV7-2 combines with J gene TRBJ2-1, with 9 bases identical to TRBD1. Germline-derived CDR1 and CDR2 are SGHTA and FQGNSA. The CDR3 length is 15 residues. The trim removed 7 bases at V and 10 bases at J, leaving 14 bases unmatched. As DNA, the CDR3 is TGTGCCAGCACTCGGGGGGACAGGGTAGGACGGGAGCAGTTCTTC. It encodes CASTRGDRVGREQFF.

At least ten counts were recorded for this clonotype. The chain has TRBV5-5 and TRBJ1-2; no clear D. The V gene lost 4 bases and the J gene lost 2 bases, with 12 bases spanning the gap. This CDR3 region has 14 residues. Germline V gene lookup returns CDR1 SGHKS and CDR2 YYEKEE (reference sequence). The CDR3 coding sequence is TGTGCCAGCAGCCCTCCCAGGCAGAACTATGGCTACACCTTC. Amino acid sequence: CASSPPRQNYGYTF.

This clonotype was seen more than once but under ten times. The V gene is TRBV10-2, the J gene TRBJ1-2; D remains ambiguous. The V and J ends lost 2 bases and 8 bases respectively, with 15 bases between them. This CDR3 contains 14 residues. The V gene's germline CDR1 is WSHSY and CDR2 SAAADI. The CDR3 bases are TGCGCCAGCAGTGAGAAGCGACTCCTGGAAGGCTACACCTTC. Translated: CASSEKRLLEGYTF.

This clonotype was seen many times. The chain uses TRBV6-6 and TRBJ2-5, with D uncertain. Per the germline V gene, CDR1 is MNHNY and CDR2 is SVGAGI (reference sequence). V was pared by 2 bases and J by 0 bases, with 13 bases between. This CDR3 region has 16 residues. CDR3 DNA sequence: TGTGCCAGCAGTTACGTGGCTAGACCTAACCAAGAGACCCAGTACTTC. Protein product: CASSYVARPNQETQYF.

This rearrangement joins TRBV28 to TRBJ1-3; the D gene is possibly TRBD1 (5 bases). Germline CDR1 MDHEN, CDR2 SYDVKM. V was shortened by 3 bases and J by 4 bases, with 10 bases between the two germline ends. The CDR3 has 14 amino acids. The CDR3 nucleotides are TGTGCCAGCAGTTTTGCAGGGCTCGGAAACACCATATATTTT. It is translated as CASSFAGLGNTIYF.

This clonotype was found many times. This chain uses TRBV12-3 or TRBV12-4 with TRBJ1-1, with no clear D. V lost 8 bases and J lost 2, with 6 bases in between. This CDR3 is built from 11 residues. CDR3 nucleotides: TGTGCCAGCGCAGGTAACACTGAAGCTTTCTTT. Translated, it gives CASAGNTEAFF.

This clonotype has a handful of counts. The chain has TRBV24-1 and TRBJ2-3; TRBD1 aligns across 9 bases. Germline CDR1 and CDR2: KGHDR and SFDVKD. The CDR3 runs to 16 residues. J lost 4 bases, V lost 4 bases, and 8 bases had no gene match. The CDR3 loop is CATSEAGTGLSDTQYF. The CDR3 nucleotides are TGTGCCACCAGTGAGGCCGGGACAGGGTTATCAGATACGCAGTATTTT.

This clonotype appeared a few times. This chain joins TRBV20-1 and TRBJ2-4; D unresolved. CDR1 is DFQATT, CDR2 SNEGSKA, per germline (reference sequence). Between the trimmed V and J ends, which lost 3 bases and 0 bases, there was a span of 9 bases. This CDR3 spans 14 amino acids. Here the CDR3 reads CSASDGRAKNIQYF. Written as DNA, the CDR3 is TGCAGTGCTAGTGACGGCAGAGCCAAAAACATTCAGTACTTC.